This TCR beta chain was recovered during a study of T cell responses to AZD1222 COVID-19 vaccine. TCRdb's table, derived via immunoSEQ multiplex PCR, lists solely in-frame clones and lacks some. Of fewer than 150,000 clones in the sample, approximately 90% are singletons; the top ten hold about 3%. This sequence originates from an adult in good health. The sample was peripheral blood, taken on day 0 of AZD1222 vaccination.

CDR3 sequence reads: CASREFGDYGYTF. CDR3 in DNA: TGTGCCAGCAGAGAATTCGGAGACTATGGCTACACCTTC. This chain uses TRBV2 with TRBJ1-2; D call uncertain. The CDR3 sequence is 13 residues long. Trimming removed 6 bases at V and 3 bases at J, with 11 bases between. The germline V gene encodes CDR1 SNHLY and CDR2 FYNNEI.